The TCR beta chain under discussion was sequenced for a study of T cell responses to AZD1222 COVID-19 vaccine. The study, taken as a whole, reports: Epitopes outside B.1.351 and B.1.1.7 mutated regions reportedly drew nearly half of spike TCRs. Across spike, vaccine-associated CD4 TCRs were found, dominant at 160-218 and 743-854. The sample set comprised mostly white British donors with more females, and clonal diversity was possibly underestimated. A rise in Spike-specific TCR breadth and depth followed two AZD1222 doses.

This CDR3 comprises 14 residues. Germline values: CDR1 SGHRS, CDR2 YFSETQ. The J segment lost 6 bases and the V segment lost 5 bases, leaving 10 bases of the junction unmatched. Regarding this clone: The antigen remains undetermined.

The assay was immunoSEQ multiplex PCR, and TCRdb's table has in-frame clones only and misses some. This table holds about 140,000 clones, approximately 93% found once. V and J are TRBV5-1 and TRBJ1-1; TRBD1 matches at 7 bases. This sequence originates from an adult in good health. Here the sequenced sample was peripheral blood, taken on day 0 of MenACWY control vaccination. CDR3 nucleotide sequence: TGCGCCAGCAGACCTGACAGGGCGGGCGCTGAAGCTTTCTTT. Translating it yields CASRPDRAGAEAFF.